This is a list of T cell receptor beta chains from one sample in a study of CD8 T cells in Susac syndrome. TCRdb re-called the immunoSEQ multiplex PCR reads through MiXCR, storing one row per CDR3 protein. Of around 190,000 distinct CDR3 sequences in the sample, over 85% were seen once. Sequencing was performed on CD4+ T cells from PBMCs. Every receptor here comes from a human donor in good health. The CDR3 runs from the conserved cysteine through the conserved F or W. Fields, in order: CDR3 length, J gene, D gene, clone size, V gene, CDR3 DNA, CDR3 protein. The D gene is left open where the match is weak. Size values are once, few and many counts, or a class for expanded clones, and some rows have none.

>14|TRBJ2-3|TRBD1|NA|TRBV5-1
TGCGCCAGCAGCTCGGGACAGGGGTTAGATACGCAGTATTTT
CASSSGQGLDTQYF
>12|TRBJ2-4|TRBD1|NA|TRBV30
TGTGCCTGGAGTACTTCGGGACAGTCGGAGTACTTC
CAWSTSGQSEYF
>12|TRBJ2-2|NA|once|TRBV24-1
TGTGCCACCAGTGACGGGACCGGGGAGCTGTTTTTT
CATSDGTGELFF
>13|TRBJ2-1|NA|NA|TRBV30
TGTGCCTGGCAGACAGCCTCCTACAATGAGCAGTTCTTC
CAWQTASYNEQFF
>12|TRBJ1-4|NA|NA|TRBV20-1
TGCAGTACCGGGGAGGGGAATGAAAAACTGTTTTTT
CSTGEGNEKLFF
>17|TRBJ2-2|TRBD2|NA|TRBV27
TGTGCCAGCAGAGAGCGGGGGGGACTTACGAACACCGGGGAGCTGTTTTTT
CASRERGGLTNTGELFF
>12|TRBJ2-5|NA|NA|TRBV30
TGTGCCTGGAATGGGGGGCAACAGACCCAGTACTTC
CAWNGGQQTQYF
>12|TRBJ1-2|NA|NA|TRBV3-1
TGTGCCAGCAGCCAAGATTTCCTTGGCTACACCTTC
CASSQDFLGYTF
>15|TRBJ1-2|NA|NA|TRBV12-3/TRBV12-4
TGTGCCAGCAGCCGTGCCGAGTGGGGTGCCTTTGGCTACACCTTC
CASSRAEWGAFGYTF
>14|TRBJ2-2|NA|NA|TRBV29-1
TGCAGCGTTTCGAGGTCACAAGACACCGGGGAGCTGTTTTTT
CSVSRSQDTGELFF
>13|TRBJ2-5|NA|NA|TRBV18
TGTGCCAGCTCCTTGACAGTCCAAGAGACCCAGTACTTC
CASSLTVQETQYF
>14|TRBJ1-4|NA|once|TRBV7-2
TGTGCCAGCAGCTCCCTTCTCGGGGCAGAAAAACTGTTTTTT
CASSSLLGAEKLFF
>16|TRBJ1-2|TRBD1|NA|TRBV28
TGTGCCAGCAGTTTATTCCCGACAGGGGACGACTATGGCTACACCTTC
CASSLFPTGDDYGYTF
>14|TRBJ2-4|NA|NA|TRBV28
TGTGCCAGCAGTTTAACGGCAGGGAGAGGCATTCAGTACTTC
CASSLTAGRGIQYF
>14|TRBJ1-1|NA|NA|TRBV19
TGTGCCAGTTGGGCGCGGGCCTCGAACACTGAAGCTTTCTTT
CASWARASNTEAFF
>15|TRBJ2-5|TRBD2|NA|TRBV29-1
TGCAGCGTTTACCCGATAGCGGGACTCCAAGAGACCCAGTACTTC
CSVYPIAGLQETQYF
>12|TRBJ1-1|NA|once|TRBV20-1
TGCAGTGCTAGATCAGGGAACACTGAAGCTTTCTTT
CSARSGNTEAFF
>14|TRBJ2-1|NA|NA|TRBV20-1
TGCAGTGGAGTCCGGGCGGGGGCTTACAATGAGCAGTTCTTC
CSGVRAGAYNEQFF
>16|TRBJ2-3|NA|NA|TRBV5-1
TGCGCCAGCAGCTTGGGATCCGTAAACCCCACAGATACGCAGTATTTT
CASSLGSVNPTDTQYF
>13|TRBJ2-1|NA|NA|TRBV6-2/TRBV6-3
TGTGCCAGCAGTTACTCCCGCTACAATGAGCAGTTCTTC
CASSYSRYNEQFF
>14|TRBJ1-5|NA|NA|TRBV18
TGTGCCAGCTCACCGGGAAATAGCAATCAGCCCCAGCATTTT
CASSPGNSNQPQHF
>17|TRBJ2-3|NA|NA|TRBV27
TGTGCCAGCAGTCGTCTCGGACTAACCAGAGGCACAGATACGCAGTATTTT
CASSRLGLTRGTDTQYF
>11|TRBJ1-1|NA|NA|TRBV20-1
TGCAGTGCCTCGAGGGACACTGAAGCTTTCTTT
CSASRDTEAFF
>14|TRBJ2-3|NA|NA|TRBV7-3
TGTGCCAGCAGCAAAAGCGGGAGCACAGATACGCAGTATTTT
CASSKSGSTDTQYF
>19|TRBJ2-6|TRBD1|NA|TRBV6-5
TGTGCCAGCAGTTACACCCCAGGGGGAGTCGCCTCTGGGGCCAACGTCCTGACTTTC
CASSYTPGGVASGANVLTF
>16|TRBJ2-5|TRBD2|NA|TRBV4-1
TGCGCCAGCAGCCAAGCGGGTAGCGGGGGGTTAGAGACCCAGTACTTC
CASSQAGSGGLETQYF
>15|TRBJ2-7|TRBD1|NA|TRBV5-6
TGTGCCAGCAGAGAACGACAGGGGAATATCTACGAGCAGTACTTC
CASRERQGNIYEQYF
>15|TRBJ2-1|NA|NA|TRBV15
TGTGCCACCAGCAGAGATCCCGGGAACCACAATGAGCAGTTCTTC
CATSRDPGNHNEQFF
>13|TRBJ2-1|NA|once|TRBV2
TGTGCCAGCAGTGAAGCGCTTCGGGATGAGCAGTTCTTC
CASSEALRDEQFF
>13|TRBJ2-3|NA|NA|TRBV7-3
TGTGCCAGCAGCTCCGACTACACAGATACGCAGTATTTT
CASSSDYTDTQYF
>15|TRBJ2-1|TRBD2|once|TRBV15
TGTGCCACCAGCAGAGACTGGTACTCCGGGGGGGAGCAGTTCTTC
CATSRDWYSGGEQFF
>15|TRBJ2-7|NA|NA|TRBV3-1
TGTGCCAGCAGCCAACTTCTGCGGGGTCCGTACGAGCAGTACTTC
CASSQLLRGPYEQYF
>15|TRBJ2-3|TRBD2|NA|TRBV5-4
TGTGCCAGCAAATTCAAGCGGGACGGCACAGATACGCAGTATTTT
CASKFKRDGTDTQYF
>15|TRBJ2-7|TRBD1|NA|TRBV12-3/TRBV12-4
TGTGCCAGCAGGGCCTCCGGGACAGGGGACCACGAGCAGTACTTC
CASRASGTGDHEQYF
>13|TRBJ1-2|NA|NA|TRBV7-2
TGTGCCAGCAGCACCCTTGGGGTGGAGGGCTACACCTTC
CASSTLGVEGYTF
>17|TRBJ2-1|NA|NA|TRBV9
TGTGCCAGCAGCGTAGAAGGGGTGGGGGACCTCTACAATGAGCAGTTCTTC
CASSVEGVGDLYNEQFF
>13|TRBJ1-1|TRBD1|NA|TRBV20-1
TGCAGTGCTAATAAGGGGGCAGTCCCTGAAGCTTTCTTT
CSANKGAVPEAFF
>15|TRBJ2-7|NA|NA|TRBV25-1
TGTGCCAGCAGTGAACCCTCTCATTTATCGGGCGAGCAGTACTTC
CASSEPSHLSGEQYF
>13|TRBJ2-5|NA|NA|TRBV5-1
TGCGCCAGCAGCTTGGATGTTCGGGAGACCCAGTACTTC
CASSLDVRETQYF
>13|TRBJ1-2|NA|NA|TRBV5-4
TGTGCCAGCAGCTTGATGGGACCTGGTGGCTACACCTTC
CASSLMGPGGYTF
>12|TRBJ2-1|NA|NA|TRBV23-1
TGCGCCAGCAGTCAACCCCACAATGAGCAGTTCTTC
CASSQPHNEQFF
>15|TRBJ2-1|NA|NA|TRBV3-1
TGTGCCAGCAGCCCTACTAAAATCTCCTACAATGAGCAGTTCTTC
CASSPTKISYNEQFF
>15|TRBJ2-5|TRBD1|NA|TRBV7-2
TGTGCCAGCAGCTTAGAGGGGGCGAGAGGAGAGACCCAGTACTTC
CASSLEGARGETQYF
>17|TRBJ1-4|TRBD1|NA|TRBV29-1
TGCAGCGTTGAAGATCAGGGACAGGGGGCAACTAATGAAAAACTGTTTTTT
CSVEDQGQGATNEKLFF
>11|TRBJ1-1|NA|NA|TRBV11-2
TGTGCCAGCAGCCTCGGGACACAAGCTTTCTTT
CASSLGTQAFF
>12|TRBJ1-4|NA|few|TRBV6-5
TGTGCCAGCAGTTGGGATAATGAAAAACTGTTTTTT
CASSWDNEKLFF
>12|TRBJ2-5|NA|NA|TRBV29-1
TGCAGCGGTCAGCTAATCGGGGAGACCCAGTACTTC
CSGQLIGETQYF
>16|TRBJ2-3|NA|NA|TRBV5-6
TGTGCCAGCAGCTTGGGTCTAGAGGGGGGTACAGATACGCAGTATTTT
CASSLGLEGGTDTQYF
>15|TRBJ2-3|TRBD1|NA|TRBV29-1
TGCAGCGTTGAAGCCGACAGGGAACGCACAGATACGCAGTATTTT
CSVEADRERTDTQYF
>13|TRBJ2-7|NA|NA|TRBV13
TGTGCCAGCAGCTTAGGAGGACAGAACGAGCAGTACTTC
CASSLGGQNEQYF
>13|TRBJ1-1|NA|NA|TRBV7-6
TGTGCCAGCAGGGCACAGGCTAACACTGAAGCTTTCTTT
CASRAQANTEAFF
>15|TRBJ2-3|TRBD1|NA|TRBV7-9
TGTGCCAGCAGCTTAACACCAATCAGACAGGGAACGCAGTATTTT
CASSLTPIRQGTQYF
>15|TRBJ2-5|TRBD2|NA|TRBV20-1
TGCAGTGTAATTGATCCTGCGGGAGGGGGAGAGACCCAGTACTTC
CSVIDPAGGGETQYF
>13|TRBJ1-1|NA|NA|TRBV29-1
TGCAGCGCCCTCAGGATCTCCGACACTGAAGCTTTCTTT
CSALRISDTEAFF
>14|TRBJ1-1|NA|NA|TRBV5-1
TGCGCCAGCAGCGCCTCCGGGATTGGTACTGAAGCTTTCTTT
CASSASGIGTEAFF